In this sample, the clone carrying this T cell receptor (beta chain) turned up once. Its specificity is not known. After removal of 5 bases from V and 9 bases from J, the junction contained 10 bases not matched to a gene. Germline assignment: CDR1 SGHTS and CDR2 YDEGEE. The CDR3 consists of 13 residues. This specimen comes from a study of T cell responses to AZD1222 COVID-19 vaccine. Overall study findings and caveats: Baseline serostatus was positive in only a handful of AZD1222 recipients. Spike regions recognized by vaccine-associated CD4 TCRs spanned the protein, led by 160-218 and 743-854.

Here immunoSEQ multiplex PCR was the method, and the copy in TCRdb shows in-frame clones only, minus some. The sample lists around 140,000 clones; around 90% were seen once. The source is an adult who received the AZD1222 COVID-19 vaccine. Specimen: peripheral blood, collected 28 days after the second AZD1222 dose. The chain links TRBV5-8 to TRBJ2-7; TRBD1 matches at 8 bases. CDR3 residues: CASSIDRGQGQYV. In DNA, the CDR3 is TGTGCCAGCAGTATCGACAGGGGACAAGGGCAGTACGTC.